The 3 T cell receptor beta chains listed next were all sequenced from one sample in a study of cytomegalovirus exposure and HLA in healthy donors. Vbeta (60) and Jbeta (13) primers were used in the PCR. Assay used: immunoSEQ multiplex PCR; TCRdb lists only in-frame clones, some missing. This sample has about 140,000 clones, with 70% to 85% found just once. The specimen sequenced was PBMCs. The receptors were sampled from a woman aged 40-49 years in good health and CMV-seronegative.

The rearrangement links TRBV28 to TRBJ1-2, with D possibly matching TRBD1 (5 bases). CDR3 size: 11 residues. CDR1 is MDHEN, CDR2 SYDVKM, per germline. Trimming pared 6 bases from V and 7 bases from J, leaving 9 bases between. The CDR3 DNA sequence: TGTGCCAGCAGAGGGGAGGGTGGCTACACCTTC. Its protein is CASRGEGGYTF.

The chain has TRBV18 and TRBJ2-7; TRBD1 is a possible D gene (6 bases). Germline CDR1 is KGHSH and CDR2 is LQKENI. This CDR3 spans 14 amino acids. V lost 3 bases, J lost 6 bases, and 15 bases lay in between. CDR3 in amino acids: CASSPIPGESEQYF. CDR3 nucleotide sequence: TGTGCCAGCTCACCCATACCAGGGGAGAGCGAGCAGTACTTC.

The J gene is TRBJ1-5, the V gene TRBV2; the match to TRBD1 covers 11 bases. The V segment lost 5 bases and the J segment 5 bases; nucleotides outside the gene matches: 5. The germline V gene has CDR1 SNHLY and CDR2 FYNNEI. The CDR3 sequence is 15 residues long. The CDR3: CASSSGTGGDQPQHF. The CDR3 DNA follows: TGTGCCAGCAGTTCCGGGACAGGGGGGGATCAGCCCCAGCATTTT.